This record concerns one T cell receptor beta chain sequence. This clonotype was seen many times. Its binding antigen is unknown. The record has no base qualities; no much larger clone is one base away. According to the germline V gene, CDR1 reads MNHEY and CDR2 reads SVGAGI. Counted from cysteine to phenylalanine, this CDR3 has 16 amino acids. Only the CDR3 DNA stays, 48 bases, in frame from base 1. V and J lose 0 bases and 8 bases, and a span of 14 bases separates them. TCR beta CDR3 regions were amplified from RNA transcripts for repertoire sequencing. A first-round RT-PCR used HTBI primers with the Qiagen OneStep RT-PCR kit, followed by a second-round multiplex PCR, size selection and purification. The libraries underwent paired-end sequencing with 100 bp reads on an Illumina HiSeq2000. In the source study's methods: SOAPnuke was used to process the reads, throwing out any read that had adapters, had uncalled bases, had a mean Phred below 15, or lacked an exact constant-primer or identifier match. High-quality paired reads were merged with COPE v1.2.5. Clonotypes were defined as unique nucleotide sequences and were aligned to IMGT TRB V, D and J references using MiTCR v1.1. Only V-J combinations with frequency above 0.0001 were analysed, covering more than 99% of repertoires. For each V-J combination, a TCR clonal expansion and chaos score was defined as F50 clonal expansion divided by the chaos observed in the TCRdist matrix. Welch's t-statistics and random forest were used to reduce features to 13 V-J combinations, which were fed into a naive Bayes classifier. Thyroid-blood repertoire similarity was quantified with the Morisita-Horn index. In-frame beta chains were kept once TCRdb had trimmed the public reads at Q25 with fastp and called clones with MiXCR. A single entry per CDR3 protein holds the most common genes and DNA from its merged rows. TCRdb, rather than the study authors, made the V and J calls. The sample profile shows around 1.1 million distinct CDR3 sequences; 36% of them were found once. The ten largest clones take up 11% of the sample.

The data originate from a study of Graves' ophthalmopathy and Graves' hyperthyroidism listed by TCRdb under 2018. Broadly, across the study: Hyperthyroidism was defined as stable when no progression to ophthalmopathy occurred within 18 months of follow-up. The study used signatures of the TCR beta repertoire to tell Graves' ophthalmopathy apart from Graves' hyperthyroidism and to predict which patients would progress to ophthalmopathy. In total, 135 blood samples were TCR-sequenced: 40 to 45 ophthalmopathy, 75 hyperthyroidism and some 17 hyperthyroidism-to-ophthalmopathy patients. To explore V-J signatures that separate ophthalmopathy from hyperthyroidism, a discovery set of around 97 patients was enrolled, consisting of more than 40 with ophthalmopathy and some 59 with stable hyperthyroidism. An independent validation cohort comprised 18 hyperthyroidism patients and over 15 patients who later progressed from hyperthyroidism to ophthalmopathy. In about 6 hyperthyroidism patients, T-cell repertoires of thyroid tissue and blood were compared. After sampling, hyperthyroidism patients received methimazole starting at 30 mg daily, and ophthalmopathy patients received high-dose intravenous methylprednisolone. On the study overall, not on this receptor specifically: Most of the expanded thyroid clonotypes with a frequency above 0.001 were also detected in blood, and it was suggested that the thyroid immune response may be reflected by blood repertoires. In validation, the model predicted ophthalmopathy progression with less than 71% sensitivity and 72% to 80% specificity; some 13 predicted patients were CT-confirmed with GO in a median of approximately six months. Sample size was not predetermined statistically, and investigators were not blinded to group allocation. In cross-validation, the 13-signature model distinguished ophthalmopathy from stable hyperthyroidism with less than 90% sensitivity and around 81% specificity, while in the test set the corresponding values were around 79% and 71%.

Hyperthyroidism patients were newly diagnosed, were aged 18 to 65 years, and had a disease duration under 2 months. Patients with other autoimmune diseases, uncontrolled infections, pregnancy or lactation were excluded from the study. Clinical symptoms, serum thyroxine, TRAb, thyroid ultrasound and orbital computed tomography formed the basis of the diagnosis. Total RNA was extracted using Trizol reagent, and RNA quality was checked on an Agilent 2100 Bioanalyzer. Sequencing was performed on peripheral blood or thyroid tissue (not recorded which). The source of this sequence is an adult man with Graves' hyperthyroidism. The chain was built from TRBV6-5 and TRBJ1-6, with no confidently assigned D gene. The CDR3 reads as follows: CASSYSRAATHSPLHF. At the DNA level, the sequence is TGTGCCAGCAGTTACTCTCGGGCAGCAACGCATTCACCCCTCCACTTT.